The T cell receptor beta chain under discussion was sequenced for a study of T cell responses to AZD1222 COVID-19 vaccine. Study findings and constraints: At 160-218 and 743-854, vaccine-associated CD4 TCRs were dominant, and they spanned spike.

In the case of this clone: Its cognate antigen is unknown.

Trimming cost V 5 bases and J 8 bases, with 12 bases left between them. Germline V gene lookup returns CDR1 SEHNR and CDR2 FQNEAQ (reference sequence). CDR3 length: 12 residues. Measured with immunoSEQ multiplex PCR; TCRdb has only the in-frame clones, and not every one. The sample consists of approximately 110,000 clones, roughly nine tenths of them appearing once. This receptor was obtained from an adult who received the AZD1222 COVID-19 vaccine. This chain connects TRBV7-9 to TRBJ1-1; maybe TRBD1 (5 bases). This sample comprised peripheral blood, obtained 28 days after the second AZD1222 dose. The CDR3 nucleotides are TGTGCCAGCAGCCTGGGGACCGTCGAAGCTTTCTTT. Translation: CASSLGTVEAFF.